One sample yielded the 21 T cell receptor beta chains listed below, sequenced in a study of cytotoxic CD8 clonotypes in ibrutinib-treated CLL. Here immunoSEQ multiplex PCR was the method, and the copy in TCRdb shows in-frame clones only, minus some. The data show more than 200,000 clones, with 70% seen just once and 15% to 17% held by the top ten. The sample here was PBMCs, taken after 24 months of ibrutinib treatment. These receptors all stem from a human donor with chronic lymphocytic leukemia.

The J gene is TRBJ2-7, the V gene TRBV6-5; 9 nucleotides line up with TRBD2. The V gene end was trimmed by 6 bases and the J gene end by 4 bases; junction bases not matched to a gene: 10. The CDR3 extends over 15 amino acids. Germline V gene sequence: CDR1 MNHEY, CDR2 SVGAGI. The CDR3 region is CASSLGLAPGYEQYF. The CDR3, as DNA: TGTGCCAGCAGCCTGGGACTAGCACCCGGGTACGAGCAGTACTTC.

The chain is built from TRBV28 and TRBJ1-5; TRBD1 matches 8 bases. This CDR3 is 15 amino acids long. Germline V CDR1 and CDR2: MDHEN, SYDVKM. V dropped 5 bases and J dropped 3; count of bases not matched to a gene: 6. CDR3: CASSAGQGFNQPQHF. CDR3 DNA sequence: TGTGCCAGCAGTGCTGGACAGGGATTCAATCAGCCCCAGCATTTT.

The DNA for the CDR3 is TGTGCCAGCAGTTATGGGGTCGGGTCCTACGAGCAGTACTTC. Translating gives CASSYGVGSYEQYF. This chain uses TRBV27 with TRBJ2-7; D gene ambiguous. The V end was cut by 4 bases, the J end by 1 base, with 11 bases between. CDR3 length: 14 amino acids. Germline CDR1 MNHEY, CDR2 SMNVEV (reference sequence).

This chain joins TRBV4-1 and TRBJ2-2; TRBD2 matches at 11 bases. The CDR3 consists of 20 residues. CDR1 and CDR2 (germline): MGHRA, YSYEKL. V lost 5 bases, J lost 1 base, and 15 bases stayed unmatched. As DNA, the CDR3 is TGCGCCAGCAGCGAGAGCCTACCGGGACTAGCGGCCCTGAACACCGGGGAGCTGTTTTTT. It yields the protein CASSESLPGLAALNTGELFF.

The V and J genes are TRBV2 and TRBJ2-3, with a possible D match to TRBD2 (6 bases). This CDR3 comprises 15 residues. Trimming left V 3 bases short and J 1 base short, with 11 bases between. Germline assignment: CDR1 SNHLY and CDR2 FYNNEI. The CDR3 here is CASSELGLGTDTQYF. The CDR3 DNA sequence: TGTGCCAGCAGTGAGCTGGGACTGGGCACAGATACGCAGTATTTT.

This chain connects TRBV2 to TRBJ2-7, with 7 bases aligning to TRBD2. Germline lookup yields CDR1 SNHLY and CDR2 FYNNEI. The CDR3 length is 14 residues. With 5 bases clipped from V and 0 bases from J, the junction kept 4 bases outside the gene matches. In DNA form, the CDR3 reads TGTGCCAGCAGTCCCACGGGGGGCTCCTACGAGCAGTACTTC. It codes for CASSPTGGSYEQYF.

This clone was counted a few times. The rearrangement joins TRBV9 to TRBJ1-2; D might be TRBD1 (5 bases). Germline-derived CDR1 and CDR2 are SGDLS and YYNGEE. Deletions cut 3 bases from V and 6 bases from J, with 24 bases between. CDR3 length: 17 amino acids. This CDR3 is CASSGTATQGTRNGYTF. CDR3 DNA sequence: TGTGCCAGCAGCGGAACAGCGACGCAGGGAACTCGTAATGGCTACACCTTC.

V and J are TRBV2 and TRBJ1-1; the match to TRBD1 covers 7 bases. Germline V gene lookup returns CDR1 SNHLY and CDR2 FYNNEI. This CDR3 comprises 14 residues. J gave up 7 bases and V 5 bases, and 10 bases lay outside the gene matches. The CDR3 sequence is CASSRDPTGFEAFF. The CDR3, as DNA: TGTGCCAGCAGTCGAGACCCGACAGGGTTTGAAGCTTTCTTT.

V and J are TRBV4-1 and TRBJ2-7; maybe TRBD1 (6 bases). The germline V gene has CDR1 MGHRA and CDR2 YSYEKL. The CDR3 contains 13 residues. The ends were cut back, 6 bases at V and 2 bases at J, with 11 bases in the middle. The chain's CDR3 is CASSRTDTYEQYF. The CDR3 DNA sequence: TGCGCCAGCAGTCGGACAGATACCTACGAGCAGTACTTC.

The chain recombines TRBV27 with TRBJ1-1; TRBD1 aligns across 10 bases. Germline CDR1 and CDR2: MNHEY and SMNVEV (reference sequence). The J segment lost 4 bases and the V segment lost 8 bases, leaving 7 bases of the junction unmatched. The CDR3 is made up of 14 amino acids. The CDR3 spells CASCPGTGVTEAFF. The CDR3 DNA sequence: TGTGCCAGCTGCCCTGGGACAGGGGTCACTGAAGCTTTCTTT.

The gene calls are TRBV28 and TRBJ2-3; 13 nucleotides align to TRBD2. Germline values: CDR1 MDHEN, CDR2 SYDVKM. Trimming at V came to 6 bases and at J to 4 bases, leaving 10 bases not matched to a gene. The CDR3 contains 17 residues. The CDR3 sequence: CASRNPGLAGVSDTQYF. CDR3 coding DNA: TGTGCCAGCAGGAATCCCGGACTAGCGGGAGTCTCAGATACGCAGTATTTT.

V and J are TRBV9 and TRBJ2-6; a weak D match, TRBD2 (6 bases). Trimming pared 4 bases from V and 2 bases from J, leaving 19 bases between. The CDR3 contains 18 residues. CDR1 and CDR2 from the germline V gene are SGDLS and YYNGEE. The CDR3: CASSTLTQGGAGANVLTF. CDR3 bases: TGTGCCAGCAGCACACTTACTCAAGGAGGGGCTGGGGCCAACGTCCTGACTTTC.

The genes are TRBV6-1 and TRBJ1-5; 7 bases map to TRBD1. Germline trimming cut 7 bases from V and 5 bases from J; bases unmatched to any gene: 5. The CDR3 has 13 residues. Germline V gene lookup returns CDR1 MNHNS and CDR2 SASEGT. DNA of the CDR3: TGTGCCAGCAAACGCACAGGGGATCAGCCCCAGCATTTT. This translates into CASKRTGDQPQHF.

The J gene is TRBJ2-1, the V gene TRBV7-2, with D possibly being TRBD2 (6 bases). CDR1 SGHTA and CDR2 FQGNSA come from the germline V gene. The CDR3 contains 15 residues. Trimming removed 5 bases from V and 4 bases from J, with 15 bases in between. CDR3 nucleotides: TGTGCCAGCAGCACAAATAGCGGCTTTTACAATGAGCAGTTCTTC. This translates into CASSTNSGFYNEQFF.

The rearrangement uses TRBV6-9 and TRBJ1-5; tentative D call: TRBD1 (6 bases). Germline CDR1 reads MNHGY; CDR2 reads SVAAGI. This CDR3 comprises 12 residues. Trimming took off 5 bases at V and 8 bases at J, with 10 bases between the two ends. In nucleotides, the CDR3 is TGTGCCAGCAGTCAAGGGGGTGAGCCCCAGCATTTT. Protein sequence: CASSQGGEPQHF.

J is TRBJ1-3 and V is TRBV15; 9 nucleotides align to TRBD1. Germline-derived CDR1 and CDR2 are LNHNV and YYDKDF (reference sequence). This CDR3 comprises 14 residues. Germline trimming cut 3 bases from V and 8 bases from J; bases unmatched to any gene: 5. The CDR3 loop reads CATSSPGQGDTIYF. CDR3 DNA: TGTGCCACCAGCAGTCCGGGACAGGGAGACACCATATATTTT. The whole variable domain, filled in from reference TRBV15 and TRBJ1-3, reads DAMVIQNPRYQVTQFGKPVTLSCSQTLNHNVMYWYQQKSSQAPKLLFHYYDKDFNNEADTPDNFQSRRPNTSFCFLDIRSPGLGDTAMYLCATSSPGQGDTIYFGEGSWLTVV.

V and J are TRBV6-6 and TRBJ2-5; 11 positions agree with TRBD2. V gave up 5 bases and J gave up 3 bases; unmatched junction bases: 8. The CDR3 loop spans 16 amino acids. The germline V gene has CDR1 MNHNY and CDR2 SVGAGI (reference sequence). CDR3 sequence (DNA): TGTGCCAGCAGTCCTAATAGCGGGAGGGACAAAGAGACCCAGTACTTC. Encoded protein: CASSPNSGRDKETQYF.

V usage is TRBV7-9 and J usage is TRBJ1-1; no definite D call. The germline V gene encodes CDR1 SEHNR and CDR2 FQNEAQ (reference sequence). The CDR3 has 14 amino acids. Deletions cut 5 bases from V and 0 bases from J, with 10 bases between. Written as DNA, the CDR3 is TGTGCCAGCAGCATCGGGCAATTGAACACTGAAGCTTTCTTT. Its protein is CASSIGQLNTEAFF.

The gene calls are TRBV11-2 and TRBJ1-5, with D unresolved. The CDR3 is 15 amino acids. Germline CDR1 reads SGHAT; CDR2 reads FQNNGV. Trimming shortened V by 0 bases and J by 5 bases, and 11 bases separated the two germline ends. In nucleotides, the CDR3 is TGTGCCAGCAGCTTAGATGGCGGGCGGGATCAGCCCCAGCATTTT. Amino acid sequence: CASSLDGGRDQPQHF.

This clone appeared a single time. V gene TRBV5-4 combines with J gene TRBJ2-1; D may be TRBD2 (5 bases). The CDR3 has 17 amino acids. Deletions cut 3 bases from V and 0 bases from J, with 16 bases between. CDR1 and CDR2 (germline): SGHNT, YYREEE (reference sequence). CDR3 nucleotides: TGTGCCAGCAGCTCCCTTGCGGTAGCGAGCTCCTACAATGAGCAGTTCTTC. Its protein is CASSSLAVASSYNEQFF.

The chain combines TRBV18 with TRBJ2-3; possible D gene TRBD1, 6 bases. Trimming cost V 3 bases and J 2 bases, with 15 bases left between them. This CDR3 has 16 residues. CDR1 is KGHSH, CDR2 LQKENI, per germline. The CDR3 sequence is CASSPAGQGPTDTQYF. CDR3 in DNA: TGTGCCAGCTCACCTGCGGGCCAGGGGCCCACAGATACGCAGTATTTT.